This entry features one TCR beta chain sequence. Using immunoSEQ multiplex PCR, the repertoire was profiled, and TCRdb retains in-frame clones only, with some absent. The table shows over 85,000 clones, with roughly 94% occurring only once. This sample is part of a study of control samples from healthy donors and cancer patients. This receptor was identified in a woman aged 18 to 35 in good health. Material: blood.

The CDR3 is CASSLQGSYEQYF. The CDR3 nucleotides are TGTGCCAGCAGTTTGCAGGGGAGCTACGAGCAGTACTTC. This chain uses TRBV28 with TRBJ2-7; tentatively, D is TRBD1 (6 bases). Trimming took off 3 bases at V and 3 bases at J, with 9 bases between the two ends. Germline V gene sequence: CDR1 MDHEN, CDR2 SYDVKM. CDR3 length equals 13 residues.